The 20 T cell receptor beta chains presented below share a single source sample, sequenced in a study of T cells expressing NK-cell markers (dated by TCRdb to 2020 to 2021). Receptors were amplified or captured by 5' RACE. Sequencing relied on an Illumina HiSeq 2000. Through TCRdb reprocessing, the reads give one entry per CDR3 protein sequence; DNA is omitted. This sample's records show 250,000 or so distinct CDR3 sequences. Clones ranked in the top ten supply around 4% of the sample. Sequencing was done on a sample of blood T cells: a sorted CD56 or NKG2C T cell subset, CD4+ or CD8+ T cells, or bulk PBMC T cells (not recorded which). The receptor set was obtained from a woman between 18 and 75 years old in good health.

The V gene is TRBV18, the J gene TRBJ2-7; there is no DNA to check the TCRdb D call of TRBD1. The CDR3 sequence is 14 residues long. Per the germline V gene, CDR1 is KGHSH and CDR2 is LQKENI. The CDR3 is CASSPGTEPYEQYF.

The chain links TRBV5-1 to TRBJ1-2; TCRdb's D call, TRBD1, is unchecked because there is no DNA. CDR1 is SGHRS, CDR2 YFSETQ, per germline. The CDR3 runs 16 residues. The CDR3 is CASSPGTEVLPNGYTF.

The chain links TRBV20-1 to TRBJ2-2; the D call of TRBD2 rests on TCRdb alone, since no DNA is present to check it. From germline, CDR1 is DFQATT and CDR2 SNEGSKA (reference sequence). The CDR3 has 14 residues. CDR3: CSAVTSLNTGELFF.

V and J are TRBV28 and TRBJ1-5; TCRdb gives TRBD1 as the D gene, but with no DNA this cannot be confirmed. CDR3 size: 16 residues. Germline loops: CDR1 MDHEN, CDR2 SYDVKM. CDR3 in amino acids: CASHTGTGLFRQPQHF.

The chain couples TRBV3-1 to TRBJ2-7. Germline-derived CDR1 and CDR2 are LGHDT and YNNKEL (reference sequence). The length of the CDR3 is 13 residues. The CDR3 spells CASSQGSRYEQYF.

This chain connects TRBV5-6 to TRBJ2-1; TCRdb names TRBD2, which stays unverified in the absence of DNA. The length of the CDR3 is 14 residues. CDR1 is SGHDT and CDR2 is YYEEEE in the germline V gene. This CDR3 reads CASSLTSGSYEQFF. Full variable domain (rest looked up from reference TRBV5-6 and TRBJ2-1): DAGVTQSPTHLIKTRGQQVTLRCSPKSGHDTVSWYQQALGQGPQFIFQYYEEEERQRGNFPDRFSGHQFPNYSSELNVNALLLGDSALYLCASSLTSGSYEQFFGPGTRLTVL.

This CDR3 is CSARSGTGETYEQYF. The gene calls are TRBV20-1 and TRBJ2-7; TCRdb selects TRBD1, and the lack of DNA leaves this call unchecked. CDR1 is DFQATT, CDR2 SNEGSKA, per germline (reference sequence). The length of the CDR3 is 15 residues.

The V call is TRBV6-2 or TRBV6-3, the J call TRBJ2-2; absent DNA, TCRdb's TRBD2 call cannot be checked. This CDR3 contains 16 residues. Germline V CDR1 and CDR2: MNHEY, SVGEGT. This chain's CDR3 is CASSYSGTMNTGELFF.

The rearrangement joins TRBV29-1 to TRBJ2-2; TCRdb calls TRBD1, which cannot be checked without DNA. CDR3 length equals 13 residues. Germline values: CDR1 SQVTM, CDR2 ANQGSEA. The CDR3 sequence: CSAPTAVAGELFF.

The chain joins TRBV18 to TRBJ2-7. The CDR3 length is 13 residues. Germline CDR1 KGHSH, CDR2 LQKENI. This CDR3 is CASSVQGPYEQYF.

The genes are TRBV12-3 or TRBV12-4 and TRBJ2-2; there is no DNA to check the TCRdb D call of TRBD1. The CDR3 is 16 residues long. CDR3 sequence: CASSLVRTGGAGELFF.

The V gene is TRBV7-2, the J gene TRBJ2-1; TCRdb's D call of TRBD2 is untestable without DNA. Per germline, CDR1 SGHTA and CDR2 FQGNSA. This CDR3 spans 13 amino acids. CDR3 in amino acids: CASSSSGTSGQFF.

The rearrangement links TRBV10-3 to TRBJ1-4; the D gene TCRdb calls, TRBD1, cannot be checked with no DNA. The CDR3 runs 15 residues. Germline CDR1 and CDR2: ENHRY and SYGVKD. CDR3 amino acids: CAISPTGTTNEKLFF.

This chain joins TRBV7-8 and TRBJ2-7. Germline V lookup: CDR1 SGHVS, CDR2 FQNEAQ. CDR3 size: 12 residues. The CDR3 protein is CASSSRGSEQYF.

V is TRBV12-3 or TRBV12-4 and J is TRBJ1-6; checking the TCRdb D call of TRBD1 is not possible without DNA. The CDR3 sequence is 16 residues long. The CDR3 reads CASSSGRKVNNSPLHF.

J is TRBJ2-3 and V is TRBV29-1. The germline V gene encodes CDR1 SQVTM and CDR2 ANQGSEA. This CDR3 spans 12 amino acids. The CDR3 loop is CSVEGSTDTQYF.

J is TRBJ2-1 and V is TRBV12-3 or TRBV12-4. The CDR3 contains 15 residues. The CDR3 loop is CASSLDQSLYNEQFF.

V gene TRBV5-6 combines with J gene TRBJ2-7; TCRdb gives TRBD1 as the D gene, but with no DNA this cannot be confirmed. Germline assignment: CDR1 SGHDT and CDR2 YYEEEE. CDR3 size: 13 residues. This chain's CDR3 is CASSLSGVYEQYF.

The V call is TRBV11-2, the J call TRBJ2-3; the D gene TCRdb calls, TRBD2, cannot be checked with no DNA. CDR1 and CDR2 from the germline V gene are SGHAT and FQNNGV. The CDR3 loop spans 15 amino acids. This CDR3 is CASSLAGGRGIVVNF.

This CDR3 is CASRVRLAAYNEQFF. The chain recombines TRBV5-1 with TRBJ2-1; TCRdb lists TRBD2, though no DNA is available to test this call. The CDR3 sequence is 15 residues long. Germline V gives CDR1 SGHRS, CDR2 YFSETQ.